Included here is one TCR beta chain sequence, with context. Antigen unknown. The data are from a study of CD8+ T cells in alopecia areata. Study results and limitations: An increase in clonality over normal scalp was evident in lesional scalp, especially alopecia totalis/universalis. Sequenced scalp T cells also include alphabeta T cells resident in normal skin. Whereas mice showed it more clearly, TCR sharing across patients was murkier, possibly because of HLA.

V dropped 0 bases and J dropped 8 bases, with 13 bases sitting between them. This CDR3 region has 15 residues. Per germline, CDR1 MNHEY and CDR2 SVGAGI. Separation by sorting yielded CD4+ and CD8+ T cells from PBMCs. cDNA serving as the sequencing template came from extracted, reverse transcribed RNA. Some clones are missing from TCRdb's copy, which holds only in-frame ones; the method was immunoSEQ multiplex PCR. The sample includes under 130,000 clones, around 60% of them seen just once. This clonotype was sampled from a human donor in good health. Sequenced input: CD4+ T cells sorted from blood. The chain links TRBV6-5 to TRBJ1-4; D is unresolved. CDR3 nucleotide sequence: TGTGCCAGCAGTTACTCGACGAAAGGCGGGGAAAAACTGTTTTTT. It encodes CASSYSTKGGEKLFF.